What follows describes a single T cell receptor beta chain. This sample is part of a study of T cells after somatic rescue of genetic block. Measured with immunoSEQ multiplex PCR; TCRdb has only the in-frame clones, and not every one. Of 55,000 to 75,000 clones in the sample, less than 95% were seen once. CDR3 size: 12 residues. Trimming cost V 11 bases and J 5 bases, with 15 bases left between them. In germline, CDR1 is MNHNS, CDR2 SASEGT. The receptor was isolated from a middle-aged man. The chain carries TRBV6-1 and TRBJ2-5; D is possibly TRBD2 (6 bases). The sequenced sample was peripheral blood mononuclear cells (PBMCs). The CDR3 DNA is TGTGCCTCGCGGGGCGCGGGGGAGACCCAGTACTTC. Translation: CASRGAGETQYF.